What follows are 9 T cell receptor beta chains derived from one specimen sequenced in a study of shared T cell receptors in the human thymus. Sequencing used immunoSEQ multiplex PCR; TCRdb keeps in-frame clones, though not all of them. The table lists approximately 730,000 clones, 80% to 90% of them singletons. This sample also belongs to another study, concerning human thymus T cells.

Sequencing was done on a sample of thymocytes. These receptors originate from a girl under two years old with a congenital heart defect.

The chain carries TRBV27 and TRBJ1-1; D unresolved. V gave up 2 bases and J gave up 0 bases, with 7 bases separating them. The CDR3 loop spans 14 amino acids. Germline CDR1 and CDR2: MNHEY and SMNVEV (reference sequence). The CDR3 DNA follows: TGTGCCAGCAGTTTAGGGCAGATGAACACTGAAGCTTTCTTT. This sequence encodes CASSLGQMNTEAFF.

The CDR3: CASSPQGDNEQFF. For the CDR3, the DNA is TGTGCCAGCAGCCCCCAGGGGGACAATGAGCAGTTCTTC. V usage is TRBV9 and J usage is TRBJ2-1, with 7 positions matching TRBD1. This CDR3 is 13 amino acids long. With V trimmed by 4 bases and J by 5 bases, 3 bases remained unmatched. CDR1 and CDR2 from the germline V gene are SGDLS and YYNGEE.

The chain couples TRBV7-2 to TRBJ1-2; perhaps TRBD1 as D (6 bases). There are 13 residues in the CDR3. The germline V and J ends were trimmed by 5 bases and 4 bases, with 11 bases remaining between them. Germline loops: CDR1 SGHTA, CDR2 FQGNSA. CDR3 sequence: CASSPGEPYGYTF. The CDR3 nucleotides are TGTGCCAGCAGCCCAGGGGAGCCCTATGGCTACACCTTC.

The chain employs TRBV6-1 and TRBJ1-2; D is undetermined. CDR1 and CDR2 (germline): MNHNS, SASEGT. Trimming pared 0 bases from V and 7 bases from J, leaving 9 bases between. CDR3 length: 13 residues. In DNA, the CDR3 is TGTGCCAGCAGTGAAGCGCGGGATACTGGCTACACCTTC. Translating it yields CASSEARDTGYTF.

This chain connects TRBV6-1 to TRBJ2-1, with D possibly TRBD1 on 5 matching bases. Germline assignment: CDR1 MNHNS and CDR2 SASEGT. The CDR3 has 16 residues. Trimming cost V 1 base and J 2 bases, with 12 bases left between them. CDR3 amino acids: CASSEGGREPYNEQFF. The CDR3 bases are TGTGCCAGCAGTGAAGGCGGCAGGGAACCCTACAATGAGCAGTTCTTC.

V and J are TRBV18 and TRBJ1-1; D possibly corresponds to TRBD1 (5 bases). The CDR3 consists of 17 residues. Looked up from germline, CDR1 is KGHSH and CDR2 is LQKENI. With 3 bases removed from V and 5 bases from J, the gap between germline ends came to 22 bases. The CDR3 nucleotides read TGTGCCAGCTCACCCGGCGAAGGGGCAGTAGGATTGACTGAAGCTTTCTTT. This translates into CASSPGEGAVGLTEAFF. The variable domain in full, with the rest retrieved from reference TRBV18 and TRBJ1-1, is NAGVMQNPRHLVRRRGQEARLRCSPMKGHSHVYWYRQLPEEGLKFMVYLQKENIIDESGMPKERFSAEFPKEGPSILRIQQVVRGDSAAYFCASSPGEGAVGLTEAFFGQGTRLTVV.

The chain has TRBV9 and TRBJ2-2, with TRBD2 matching 8 bases. Germline lookup yields CDR1 SGDLS and CDR2 YYNGEE. The CDR3 sequence is 18 residues long. The junction had 13 bases not matched to a gene; V was cut back by 1 base and J by 5 bases. The DNA for the CDR3 is TGTGCCAGCAGCGTAAAGCCCGGGGGGGGCCCCCGTACCGGGGAGCTGTTTTTT. Residues: CASSVKPGGGPRTGELFF.

This clone was seen just once. The J gene is TRBJ1-3, the V gene TRBV7-8; D not resolved. Germline CDR1 SGHVS, CDR2 FQNEAQ. The germline V and J ends were trimmed by 1 base and 5 bases, with 3 bases remaining between them. The CDR3 length is 12 residues. CDR3 loop: CASSLVRNTIYF. The CDR3 bases are TGTGCCAGCAGCTTAGTAAGAAACACCATATATTTT.

This sequence joins TRBV5-1 and TRBJ1-3; no clear D. Trimming removed 1 base at V and 0 bases at J, with 11 bases between. CDR3 length: 16 residues. CDR1 and CDR2 (germline): SGHRS, YFSETQ. CDR3 in amino acids: CASSLYQAGSGNTIYF. The DNA for the CDR3 is TGCGCCAGCAGCTTGTATCAGGCAGGCTCTGGAAACACCATATATTTT.